Described below is a single T cell receptor (beta chain) sequence and its context. This sample is part of a study of PD-L1 blockade in urothelial cancer. Clones were read by immunoSEQ multiplex PCR, and TCRdb kept only the in-frame ones, dropping some. The table includes roughly 60,000 clones, roughly 82% detected once. CDR1 ENHRY and CDR2 SYGVKD come from the germline V gene. The CDR3 runs to 12 residues. This sequence originates from a man aged 65 to 85 with urothelial cancer. This chain uses TRBV10-3 with TRBJ2-2; 7 bases are shared with TRBD2. The specimen comprised PBMCs, sampled around atezolizumab (anti-PD-L1) treatment. CDR3 sequence: CAGGGLTGELFF. The CDR3, as DNA: TGTGCTGGGGGAGGGCTCACCGGGGAGCTGTTTTTT.